These T cell receptor beta chains were read from a single sample in a study of cytomegalovirus exposure and HLA in healthy donors. Measured with immunoSEQ multiplex PCR; TCRdb has only the in-frame clones, and not every one. This repertoire shows about 130,000 clones, roughly 15% found once; its top ten account for approximately 2.9%. Sequenced: PBMCs. These receptors originate from a female donor in good health and CMV-seropositive. CDR3s include the opening cysteine and the closing phenylalanine or tryptophan. A D gene is named only where the DNA matches it firmly. Size tells how often a clone was seen (once, few, many) or the class of an expanded clone, and some rows leave it out.

d_gene,abundance,j_gene,v_gene,CDR3nt,CDR3aa
TRBD2,few,TRBJ2-5,TRBV4-1,TGCGCCAGCAGCCAAGGTCTAGCGGGGGGGTCCCGAGAGACCCAGTACTTC,CASSQGLAGGSRETQYF
-,few,TRBJ2-1,TRBV13,TGTGCCAGCAGCCCCCCTCAGTACAATGAGCAGTTCTTC,CASSPPQYNEQFF
TRBD2,-,TRBJ2-5,TRBV5-6,TGTGCCAGCAGCCCTAGCGGGGCCCTTCTATGGCAAGAGACCCAGTACTTC,CASSPSGALLWQETQYF
-,-,TRBJ2-7,TRBV30,TGTGCCTGGAGCGCCGCGGACGAGCAGTACTTC,CAWSAADEQYF
-,few,TRBJ1-1,TRBV4-3,TGCGCCAGCAGCCAAGAATGGGACACGTACACTGAAGCTTTCTTT,CASSQEWDTYTEAFF
-,-,TRBJ2-2,TRBV7-8,TGTGCCAGCAGCTTAGACAGGGCCAACACCGGGGAGCTGTTTTTT,CASSLDRANTGELFF
TRBD1,few,TRBJ1-2,TRBV5-1,TGCGCCAGCAGCTGGGACAGGGGAGCAAATGGCTACACCTTC,CASSWDRGANGYTF
-,-,TRBJ2-7,TRBV29-1,TGCAGCGTTCACGGGAGAAACTACGAGCAGTACTTC,CSVHGRNYEQYF
TRBD2,few,TRBJ2-7,TRBV30,TGTGCCTGGAGCGCACAACCCGGGACTAGCGGGAGCTACGAGCAGTACTTC,CAWSAQPGTSGSYEQYF
TRBD2,few,TRBJ2-5,TRBV2,TGTGCCAGCAGTGATCGTAGCGGGAGTGGAGGGCAAGAGACCCAGTACTTC,CASSDRSGSGGQETQYF
TRBD1,-,TRBJ1-2,TRBV5-1,TGCGCCAGCAGCGGTGACAGGGGGGCGCACGGGGGCTACACCTTC,CASSGDRGAHGGYTF
TRBD1,few,TRBJ1-3,TRBV28,TGTGCCAGCAGGGAGACCGGGACAGGGTCTGGAAACACCATATATTTT,CASRETGTGSGNTIYF
-,few,TRBJ1-1,TRBV7-3,TGTGCCAGCAGCTTGACGACGGGTAATGAAGCTTTCTTT,CASSLTTGNEAFF
TRBD1,-,TRBJ1-4,TRBV6-5,TGTGCCAGCAGCCAGGACAGGGTAAATGAAAAACTGTTTTTT,CASSQDRVNEKLFF
TRBD1,few,TRBJ2-7,TRBV4-1,TGCGCCAGCAGCGCTACGGGACAGACCTACGAGCAGTACTTC,CASSATGQTYEQYF
-,-,TRBJ1-5,TRBV2,TGTGCCAGCAAAGGAGGGCGCGGTAATCAGCCCCAGCATTTT,CASKGGRGNQPQHF